Below, 28 T cell receptor beta chains from the same sample are listed, as sequenced in a study of T cell changes during pregnancy in multiple sclerosis. TCRdb's copy holds only in-frame clones and misses some; the assay was immunoSEQ multiplex PCR. The profile covers tens of thousands of clones, with 88% appearing a single time and approximately 6.3% taken by the ten largest. The input for sequencing was CD8+ T cells from peripheral blood mononuclear cells, taken after pregnancy. The receptor set was obtained from a female donor in good health, enrolled as a control in a pregnancy study.

The table lists this clone with a few counts. This rearrangement joins TRBV19 to TRBJ2-7; TRBD1 matches at 7 bases. V lost 7 bases to trimming and J lost 6 bases; unmatched junction nucleotides: 18. Germline V gene lookup returns CDR1 LNHDA and CDR2 SQIVND (reference sequence). The CDR3 spans 16 residues. The CDR3 spells CASTRGPRERPIEQYF. DNA of the CDR3: TGTGCCAGTACTAGGGGGCCCAGGGAGAGACCTATCGAGCAGTACTTC.

The J gene is TRBJ2-7, the V gene TRBV6-6, with 16 bases aligning to TRBD2. CDR1 is MNHNY and CDR2 is SVGAGI in the germline V gene (reference sequence). V shed 6 bases and J 3 bases; nucleotides not matched to a gene: 5. The CDR3 sequence is 16 residues long. CDR3 protein: CASRPGLAGGNYEQYF. DNA for the CDR3: TGTGCCAGCAGACCGGGACTAGCGGGGGGGAACTACGAGCAGTACTTC.

This clone was seen more than once but under ten times. The rearrangement uses TRBV4-3 and TRBJ1-1; no reliable D call. The CDR3 runs 15 residues. Germline-derived CDR1 and CDR2 are LGHNA and YSLEER. Trimming cost V 0 bases and J 5 bases, with 13 bases left between them. DNA of the CDR3: TGCGCCAGCAGCCAAGAACACCCCGGAGTGACTGAAGCTTTCTTT. This translates into CASSQEHPGVTEAFF.

Comment on this clone: The same CDR3 also results from other DNA sequences found in this sample. The CDR3 loop reads CASSFSGTEAFF. The CDR3 bases are TGTGCCAGCAGCTTTTCGGGAACTGAAGCTTTCTTT. The chain carries TRBV5-6 and TRBJ1-1; unclear D gene. The CDR3 runs 12 residues. Trimming stripped 2 bases from V and 5 bases from J, with 7 bases between. Germline CDR1 reads SGHDT; CDR2 reads YYEEEE.

The CDR3 reads CASRPDRAQNGYTF. The CDR3, as DNA: TGTGCCAGCAGGCCCGACAGGGCTCAAAATGGCTACACCTTC. The J gene is TRBJ1-2, the V gene TRBV5-4, with 7 bases lining up with TRBD1. V shed 5 bases and J 6 bases; nucleotides not matched to a gene: 10. The germline gives CDR1 SGHNT, CDR2 YYREEE (reference sequence). The CDR3 extends over 14 amino acids.

Worth noting for this clone: Other DNA sequences in this sample translate to the same CDR3. This sequence joins TRBV18 and TRBJ1-5; TRBD1 matches at 10 bases. Looked up from germline, CDR1 is KGHSH and CDR2 is LQKENI. The CDR3 sequence is 15 residues long. V trimming: 4 bases; J trimming: 5 bases; junction bases outside the gene matches: 5. The CDR3: CASSRTGTGDQPQHF. CDR3 bases: TGTGCCAGCTCACGAACCGGGACAGGGGATCAGCCCCAGCATTTT.

The chain combines TRBV28 with TRBJ2-7, with a possible D match to TRBD1 (5 bases). The germline CDR1 and CDR2 sequences are MDHEN and SYDVKM. V was pared by 5 bases and J by 7 bases, with 9 bases between. This CDR3 region has 11 residues. This CDR3 is CASSKGWEQYF. The CDR3 region has the DNA TGTGCCAGCAGTAAGGGGTGGGAGCAGTACTTC.

The chain joins TRBV28 to TRBJ2-3; TRBD1 aligns across 10 bases. The V and J ends lost 5 bases and 1 base, in that order; junction bases with no gene match: 12. This CDR3 has 18 amino acids. Germline CDR1 is MDHEN and CDR2 is SYDVKM. The CDR3 DNA sequence: TGTGCCAGCAGTCACCCTAAACAGGGGACAGGGGGCACAGATACGCAGTATTTT. It yields the protein CASSHPKQGTGGTDTQYF.

This chain connects TRBV4-2 to TRBJ2-4; no reliable D call. The CDR3 totals 19 residues. Germline values: CDR1 LGHNA, CDR2 YNFKEQ. Trimming stripped 7 bases from V and 1 base from J, with 26 bases between. Here the CDR3 DNA reads TGTGCCAGCAAGCCCGAAATGGGCAGTGCGATTTCGGCCAAAAACATTCAGTACTTC. Translating gives CASKPEMGSAISAKNIQYF.

This clone was counted once. The V gene is TRBV5-4, the J gene TRBJ2-1; TRBD2 matches at 9 bases. CDR1 SGHNT and CDR2 YYREEE come from the germline V gene (reference sequence). Trimming took 2 bases from V and 9 from J; bases not matched to a gene: 9. The CDR3 loop spans 15 amino acids. This CDR3 reads CASSFERGDVGEQFF. CDR3 nucleotide sequence: TGTGCCAGCAGCTTCGAGCGGGGGGACGTAGGTGAGCAGTTCTTC.

CDR3 DNA: TGTGCCAGCAGCGCAGGGGCTGGAAACACCATATATTTT. This gives the protein CASSAGAGNTIYF. The chain has TRBV7-9 and TRBJ1-3, with D maybe TRBD1 (6 bases). Trimming pared 5 bases from V and 2 bases from J, leaving 7 bases between. This CDR3 has 13 amino acids. CDR1 is SEHNR and CDR2 is FQNEAQ in the germline V gene (reference sequence).

V is TRBV25-1 and J is TRBJ1-2; weak D call: TRBD1 (6 bases). V was cut by 4 bases and J by 8 bases, with 11 bases left in between. Looked up from germline, CDR1 is MGHDK and CDR2 is SYGVNS. The CDR3 runs to 12 residues. The CDR3 spells CASSVDREGYTF. The CDR3 DNA reads as TGTGCCAGCAGTGTGGACAGAGAAGGCTACACCTTC.

This clone occurred a few times. This chain connects TRBV6-4 to TRBJ2-3; 14 nucleotides align to TRBD2. This CDR3 contains 16 residues. Germline lookup yields CDR1 MRHNA and CDR2 SNTAGT. With V trimmed by 3 bases and J by 5 bases, 4 bases remained unmatched. CDR3 in DNA: TGTGCCAGCAGTGATGGACTAGCGGGGGGTAAAGATACGCAGTATTTT. This encodes CASSDGLAGGKDTQYF.

The CDR3: CASSQGGTGELFF. The CDR3 DNA reads as TGTGCCAGCAGCCAAGGGGGCACCGGGGAGCTGTTTTTT. The rearrangement uses TRBV13 and TRBJ2-2; D is possibly TRBD1 (6 bases). CDR1 is PRHDT and CDR2 is FYEKMQ in the germline V gene (reference sequence). This CDR3 contains 13 residues. The V end was cut by 5 bases, the J end by 4 bases, with 8 bases between.

This CDR3 reads CASSPTGALSEQYF. Here the CDR3 DNA reads TGTGCCAGCAGCCCAACAGGGGCCTTAAGCGAGCAGTACTTC. This chain joins TRBV6-6 and TRBJ2-7, with TRBD1 identical over 7 bases. The CDR3 spans 14 residues. The V gene's germline CDR1 is MNHNY and CDR2 SVGAGI (reference sequence). After removal of 6 bases from V and 6 bases from J, the junction contained 11 bases not matched to a gene.

This chain uses TRBV7-6 with TRBJ2-1, with TRBD1 matching 8 bases. The CDR3 is made up of 15 amino acids. CDR1 SGHVS and CDR2 FNYEAQ come from the germline V gene. Losses at the gene ends were 4 bases for V and 5 bases for J; bases not matched to a gene: 7. The CDR3 bases are TGTGCCAGCAGCTCCCGTAGACAGGGGAACAATGAGCAGTTCTTC. Its protein product is CASSSRRQGNNEQFF.

The chain recombines TRBV6-1 with TRBJ1-2; D unclear. CDR1 is MNHNS, CDR2 SASEGT, per germline. This CDR3 contains 16 residues. V lost 4 bases and J 6 bases, leaving 21 bases between the germline ends. As DNA, the CDR3 is TGTGCCAGCAGTGTATTTATCGGGGAATTCACCCATGGCTACACCTTC. Its protein product is CASSVFIGEFTHGYTF.

The V and J genes are TRBV7-2 and TRBJ1-1; perhaps TRBD1 as D (6 bases). This CDR3 has 15 amino acids. V shed 3 bases and J shed 4 bases, with 15 bases lying between them. In germline, CDR1 is SGHTA, CDR2 FQGNSA. The CDR3 loop reads CASSFTGGPATEAFF. The CDR3 bases are TGTGCCAGCAGCTTTACCGGGGGGCCCGCCACTGAAGCTTTCTTT.

This sequence joins TRBV2 and TRBJ1-1; a weak D match, TRBD1 (6 bases). The CDR3 has 13 residues. CDR1 is SNHLY, CDR2 FYNNEI, per germline. V dropped 1 base and J dropped 5 bases, with 8 bases sitting between them. CDR3 DNA sequence: TGTGCCAGCAGTGAAGGGGGGCCAACTGAAGCTTTCTTT. It codes for CASSEGGPTEAFF.

This clone was counted only a few times. The chain couples TRBV6-5 to TRBJ2-2, with TRBD2 identical over 8 bases. The CDR3 sequence is 16 residues long. Losses at the gene ends were 4 bases for V and 1 base for J; bases not matched to a gene: 5. Germline V gene data show CDR1 as MNHEY and CDR2 as SVGAGI. CDR3 sequence reads: CASSFERGRNTGELFF. The CDR3 nucleotides are TGTGCCAGCAGTTTCGAGCGGGGGAGGAACACCGGGGAGCTGTTTTTT.

This clone was counted a single time. The V and J genes are TRBV11-3 and TRBJ1-3; tentatively, D is TRBD1 (5 bases). In germline, CDR1 is SGHNT, CDR2 YENEEA. V was cut by 2 bases and J by 3 bases, with 11 bases left in between. The CDR3 consists of 15 residues. In DNA form, the CDR3 reads TGTGCCAGCAGCTTATGTCGGGGGAATGGAAACACCATATATTTT. Amino acid sequence: CASSLCRGNGNTIYF.

The chain couples TRBV28 to TRBJ2-7; TRBD1 might be the D (6 bases). V lost 5 bases and J 6 bases, leaving 17 bases between the germline ends. CDR1 and CDR2 from the germline V gene are MDHEN and SYDVKM. The CDR3 contains 14 residues. CDR3 amino acids: CASSPTGMGSEQYF. The CDR3 nucleotides read TGTGCCAGCAGTCCTACAGGGATGGGATCCGAGCAGTACTTC.

This clone was found a few times. The chain uses TRBV4-2 and TRBJ1-1, with a possible D match to TRBD1 (5 bases). Germline V gene data show CDR1 as LGHNA and CDR2 as YNFKEQ. V was pared by 1 base and J by 3 bases, with 18 bases between. CDR3 length: 17 amino acids. CDR3 residues: CASSQGDRAGSDTEAFF. CDR3 nucleotide sequence: TGTGCCAGCAGCCAAGGGGACCGGGCGGGATCGGACACTGAAGCTTTCTTT.

V gene TRBV2 combines with J gene TRBJ2-1, with D possibly matching TRBD2 (6 bases). The CDR3 has 16 residues. Germline CDR1 and CDR2: SNHLY and FYNNEI. V was cut by 4 bases and J by 0 bases, with 13 bases left in between. CDR3 amino acids: CASSGVSGGSYNEQFF. DNA for the CDR3: TGTGCCAGCAGTGGAGTTAGCGGTGGCTCCTACAATGAGCAGTTCTTC.

V is TRBV19 and J is TRBJ1-1; 12 positions agree with TRBD1. With 7 bases clipped from V and 6 bases from J, the junction kept 12 bases outside the gene matches. The CDR3 loop spans 16 amino acids. Germline lookup yields CDR1 LNHDA and CDR2 SQIVND (reference sequence). In nucleotides, the CDR3 is TGTGCCAGTACCCCCGGGACAGGGGGCTTGATGTCTGAAGCTTTCTTT. Encoded protein: CASTPGTGGLMSEAFF.

The chain carries TRBV7-9 and TRBJ1-2, with 9 bases identical to TRBD1. Germline V lookup: CDR1 SEHNR, CDR2 FQNEAQ (reference sequence). The V segment lost 1 base and the J segment 5 bases; nucleotides outside the gene matches: 5. The CDR3 is 15 amino acids. CDR3 sequence reads: CASSLGQGGTYGYTF. The DNA of the CDR3 is TGTGCCAGCAGCTTAGGACAGGGGGGGACTTATGGCTACACCTTC.

The rearrangement links TRBV6-5 to TRBJ1-2; D perhaps matches TRBD1 (5 bases). Germline assignment: CDR1 MNHEY and CDR2 SVGAGI. The V end lost 0 bases, the J end lost 4 bases, and 6 bases lay between the germline ends. CDR3 length: 13 amino acids. CDR3: CASSYSGGYGYTF. The DNA for the CDR3 is TGTGCCAGCAGTTACTCGGGGGGCTATGGCTACACCTTC.

This chain joins TRBV9 and TRBJ1-5; D might be TRBD1 (6 bases). Germline-derived CDR1 and CDR2 are SGDLS and YYNGEE. V lost 3 bases and J lost 5, with 12 bases in between. This CDR3 is built from 14 residues. The CDR3 is CASSAGAVDQPQHF. The CDR3 coding sequence is TGTGCCAGCAGCGCAGGGGCCGTAGATCAGCCCCAGCATTTT. The full variable domain, with the rest looked up from reference TRBV9 and TRBJ1-5, is DSGVTQTPKHLITATGQRVTLRCSPRSGDLSVYWYQQSLDQGLQFLIQYYNGEERAKGNILERFSAQQFPDLHSELNLSSLELGDSALYFCASSAGAVDQPQHFGDGTRLSIL.